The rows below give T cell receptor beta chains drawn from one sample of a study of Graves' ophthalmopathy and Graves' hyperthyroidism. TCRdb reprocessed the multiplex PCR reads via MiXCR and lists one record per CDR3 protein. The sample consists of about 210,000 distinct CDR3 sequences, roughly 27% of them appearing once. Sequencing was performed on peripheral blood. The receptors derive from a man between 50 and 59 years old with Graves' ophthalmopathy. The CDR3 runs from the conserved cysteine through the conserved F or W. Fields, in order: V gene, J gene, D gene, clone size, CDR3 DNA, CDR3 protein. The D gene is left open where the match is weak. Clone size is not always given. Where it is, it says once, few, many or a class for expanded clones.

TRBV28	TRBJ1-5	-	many	TGTGCCAGCAGCTCGAGGGGGGAAGGTAGGAGTCAGCCCCAGCATTTT	CASSSRGEGRSQPQHF
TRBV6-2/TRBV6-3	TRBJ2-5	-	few	TGTGCCAGCAGTTACTCGGGGTCGAGGGAGACCCAGTACTTC	CASSYSGSRETQYF
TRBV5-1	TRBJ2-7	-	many	TGCGCCAGCAGCCCGAGGACGGACCCTCACTCCTACGAGCAGTACTTC	CASSPRTDPHSYEQYF
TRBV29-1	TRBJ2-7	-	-	TGCAGCGTCCTTTTGGCTTCCACCTACGAGCAGTACTTC	CSVLLASTYEQYF
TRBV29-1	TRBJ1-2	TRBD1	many	TGCAGCGTTGCCACAGGGGTGGGCTACACCTTC	CSVATGVGYTF
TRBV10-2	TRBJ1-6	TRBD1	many	TGCGCCAGCAGTGCTACAGGGGCGCGGTATAATTCACCCCTCCACTTT	CASSATGARYNSPLHF
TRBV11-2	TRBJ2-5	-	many	TGTGCCAGCAGCTTAACAGCGGGAGAGACCCAGTACTTC	CASSLTAGETQYF
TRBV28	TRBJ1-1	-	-	TGTGCCAGCAGACTAACAGCGGCGGGGAACACTGAAGCTTTCTTT	CASRLTAAGNTEAFF
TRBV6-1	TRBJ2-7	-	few	TGTGCCAGCAGTGAAAATCAGGGCGAGCAGTACTTC	CASSENQGEQYF
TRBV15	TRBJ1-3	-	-	TGTGCCACCAGCAGAGATGCTGGAAACACCATATATTTT	CATSRDAGNTIYF
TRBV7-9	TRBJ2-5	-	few	TGTGCCAGCAGCTCCGCCCCCGGCTTCCAAGAGACCCAGTACTTC	CASSSAPGFQETQYF
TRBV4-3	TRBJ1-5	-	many	TGCGCCAGCAGCCAAGACAGGGGTGTTAATCAGCCCCAGCATTTT	CASSQDRGVNQPQHF
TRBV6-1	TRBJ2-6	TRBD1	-	TGTGCCAGCAGTAAGACAGGGGTCCCTGGGGCCAACGTCCTGACTTTC	CASSKTGVPGANVLTF
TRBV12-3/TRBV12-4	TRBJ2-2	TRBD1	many	TGTGCCAGCAGTTCTATCGACAGGGGGGTATCCACCGGGGAGCTGTTTTTT	CASSSIDRGVSTGELFF
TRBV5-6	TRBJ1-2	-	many	TGTGCCAGCAGCTTGTCTGGGAAAAACTATGGCTACACCTTC	CASSLSGKNYGYTF
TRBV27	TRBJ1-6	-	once	TGTGCCAGCAGTTTAGGGGCAGAGAGGGGATCACCCCTCCACTTT	CASSLGAERGSPLHF
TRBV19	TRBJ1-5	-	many	TGTGCCAGTAGTAGCCCAGGGATACGGAATCAGCCCCAGCATTTT	CASSSPGIRNQPQHF
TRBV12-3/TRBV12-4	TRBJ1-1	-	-	TGTGCCAGCAGTTTAACCCCGGGCACTGAAGCTTTCTTT	CASSLTPGTEAFF
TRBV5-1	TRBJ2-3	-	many	TGCGCCAGCAGCTTGGGAGGAGGACCAGATACGCAGTATTTT	CASSLGGGPDTQYF
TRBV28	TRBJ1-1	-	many	TGTGCCAGCAGCCCCGGGTCCCTGATGAACACTGAAGCTTTCTTT	CASSPGSLMNTEAFF
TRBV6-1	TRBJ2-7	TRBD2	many	TGTGCCAGCAGTGAAGCAAGCGGGGGTGTCTACGAGCAGTACTTC	CASSEASGGVYEQYF
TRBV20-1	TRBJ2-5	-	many	TGCAGTGCTAGAGAGATGAGGCAAGAGACCCAGTACTTC	CSAREMRQETQYF
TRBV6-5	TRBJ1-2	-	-	TGTGCCAGCAGTTACGGGGGGTCCTATGATGACTATGGCTACACCTTC	CASSYGGSYDDYGYTF
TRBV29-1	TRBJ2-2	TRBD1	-	TGCAGCGCGTGGCAGGGGGCGATCGGGGAGCTGTTTTTT	CSAWQGAIGELFF
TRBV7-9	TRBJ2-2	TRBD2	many	TGTGCCAGCAGCCCCGTAATACTAGCGGAAAACACCGGGGAGCTGTTTTTT	CASSPVILAENTGELFF
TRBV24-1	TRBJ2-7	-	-	TGTGCCACCAGTGATTCCGGGGTTAACCTGTGGGAGCAGTACTTC	CATSDSGVNLWEQYF
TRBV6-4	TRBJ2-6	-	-	-	CASSSSAGANVLTF
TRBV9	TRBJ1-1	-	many	TGTGCCAGCAGCCCGCAAGGGGCAGCGAACACTGAAGCTTTCTTT	CASSPQGAANTEAFF
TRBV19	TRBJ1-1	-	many	TGTGCCAGTATGATGGGGGGTTTGTCGGACACTGAAGCTTTCTTT	CASMMGGLSDTEAFF
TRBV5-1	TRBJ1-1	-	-	TGCGCCAGCAGCTCCACCCCGGGGCAGGGAGGGACTGAAGCTTTCTTT	CASSSTPGQGGTEAFF
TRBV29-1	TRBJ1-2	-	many	TGCAGCGTTGGGGGGGAGGATAACTATGGCTACACCTTC	CSVGGEDNYGYTF
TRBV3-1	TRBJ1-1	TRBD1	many	TGTGCCAGCAGCCTTCAGGACAGGGCTAAAGCTTTCTTT	CASSLQDRAKAFF
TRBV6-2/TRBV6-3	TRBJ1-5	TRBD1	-	TGTGCCAGCAGTTACAGACAGGGAGGAAGCAATCAGCCCCAGCATTTT	CASSYRQGGSNQPQHF
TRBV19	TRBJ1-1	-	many	TGTGCCAGTAGTGCACAGGAAAACGTTGAAGCTTTCTTT	CASSAQENVEAFF
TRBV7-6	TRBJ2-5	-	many	TGTGCCAGCAGCTTTCAGGGTCGGGAGACCCAGTACTTC	CASSFQGRETQYF
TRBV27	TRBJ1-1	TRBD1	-	TGTGCCAGCAGTAATACAGGGGCCCCGGGGGCTTTCTTT	CASSNTGAPGAFF
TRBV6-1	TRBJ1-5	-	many	TGTGCCAGCACCGCGTCTAATCAGCCCCAGCATTTT	CASTASNQPQHF
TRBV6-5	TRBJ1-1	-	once	TGTGCCAGCAGTTACAGAGGGCTCGGTTTCTTT	CASSYRGLGFF
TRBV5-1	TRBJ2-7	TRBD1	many	TGCGCCAGCAGCGGGGGACAGGCCGGCTACGAGCAGTACTTC	CASSGGQAGYEQYF
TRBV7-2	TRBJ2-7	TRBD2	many	TGTGCCAGCAGCCGGGACTACTCCTACGAGCAGTACTTC	CASSRDYSYEQYF
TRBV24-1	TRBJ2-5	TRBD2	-	TGTGCCACCAGTGATACTACACTAGCGGGATCGGCAGAGACCCAGTACTTC	CATSDTTLAGSAETQYF
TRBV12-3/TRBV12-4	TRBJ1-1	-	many	TGTGCCAGCAGTTTTTTCGAGACTGAAGCTTTCTTT	CASSFFETEAFF
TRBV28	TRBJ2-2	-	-	TGTGCCAGCAGTAGCTATCGACTCGGGGAGCTGTTTTTT	CASSSYRLGELFF
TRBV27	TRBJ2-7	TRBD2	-	TGTGCCAGCAGTTTAGTCTACGGACTAGCGGCCGAGCAGTACTTC	CASSLVYGLAAEQYF
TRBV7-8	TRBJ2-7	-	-	TGTGCCAGCAGCTTAGTGGTAGCGGCCCCCTACGAGCAGTACTTC	CASSLVVAAPYEQYF